This TCR beta chain is drawn from a study of T-cell reconstitution after alpha-beta-depleted transplantation in children. This clonotype showed up just a few times. The TCRbeta library incorporated unique molecular identifiers. TCRdb reprocessed the PCR reads via MiXCR and lists one record per CDR3 protein. Of 400,000 to 500,000 distinct CDR3 sequences listed, about a tenth are singletons. This CDR3 contains 15 residues. Germline assignment: CDR1 SGHVS and CDR2 FQNEAQ. The junction had 10 bases not matched to a gene; V was cut back by 5 bases and J by 5 bases. The sequence derives from a human donor who donated a stem cell graft to a child with acute myeloid leukemia. V gene TRBV7-8 combines with J gene TRBJ1-2, with TRBD1 matching over 8 bases. The sequencing here drew on PBMCs from the stem cell graft donor, taken from the stem cell graft. CDR3 loop: CASSPRTGPYYGYTF. The CDR3 DNA sequence: TGTGCCAGCAGCCCTCGGACAGGGCCGTATTATGGCTACACCTTC.